The rows below give T cell receptor beta chains drawn from one sample of a study of T cell changes during pregnancy in multiple sclerosis. Some clones are missing from TCRdb's copy, which holds only in-frame ones; the method was immunoSEQ multiplex PCR. This table has around 88,000 clones, around 90% appearing once. This specimen was peripheral blood, taken after pregnancy. The receptors were gathered from a female donor in good health, enrolled as a control in a pregnancy study. The CDR3 runs from the conserved cysteine through the conserved F or W. Where a row states a size, it is once, few, many or the class of an expanded clone; other rows omit it.

J,V,size,length,CDR3
TRBJ2-1,TRBV9,.,12,CASSVGRNEQFF
TRBJ1-2,TRBV28,.,12,CASSSPGTGYTF
TRBJ1-3,TRBV10-3,.,16,CAISERQARSGNTIYF
TRBJ2-1,TRBV4-1,.,16,CASSQAGGPSYNEQFF
TRBJ2-7,TRBV9,.,14,CASSVGAGSYEQYF
TRBJ2-2,TRBV2,.,15,CASSGAGAVTGELFF
TRBJ1-5,TRBV13,.,16,CASSLGGTGQEGPQHF
TRBJ2-1,TRBV6-1,.,16,CASSASGTGTYNEQFF
TRBJ2-1,TRBV19,.,15,CASTPGTGAYNEQFF
TRBJ1-2,TRBV9,.,16,CASSVEPIPSIYGYTF
TRBJ1-2,TRBV29-1,.,13,CSARTPAGYGYTF
TRBJ2-3,TRBV28,.,15,CASSLGLTSTDTQYF
TRBJ2-5,TRBV5-5,.,14,CASSLRQVGETQYF
TRBJ2-5,TRBV11-3,.,15,CASSSTTVGGETQYF
TRBJ2-3,TRBV28,.,16,CASSLETSAITDTQYF
.,TRBV6-4,.,13,CASSDSTQGEQYF
TRBJ1-5,TRBV5-6,.,17,CASSLAIGTGGSQPQHF
TRBJ1-3,TRBV30,.,17,CAWSPPDRVISGNTIYF
TRBJ2-7,TRBV28,.,15,CASINTGTGSYEQYF
TRBJ1-6,TRBV27,.,17,CASSLYGGAQGNSPLHF
TRBJ2-1,TRBV2,.,10,CASRGPAVIF
TRBJ2-1,TRBV13,once,17,CASRPTASGTHYNEQFF
TRBJ2-3,TRBV6-5,.,15,CASSLMGGGTDTQYF
TRBJ2-1,TRBV7-8,.,17,CASSHPSGGAFYNEQFF
TRBJ2-7,TRBV9,.,15,CASSRMGGSLFEQYF
TRBJ2-1,TRBV19,.,18,CASSIVSGRRSSYNEQFF
TRBJ1-1,TRBV18,.,14,CASSPRRGNTEAFF
TRBJ2-3,TRBV27,.,17,CASSLLGPAGVGDTQYF
TRBJ2-3,TRBV30,.,12,CACSISTDTQYF
TRBJ1-3,TRBV6-6,.,13,CASITDSLNTIYF
TRBJ2-7,TRBV11-3,.,13,CASSFDRGDEQYF
TRBJ2-1,TRBV29-1,few,14,CSVRVSMGYNEQFF
TRBJ2-1,TRBV25-1,once,16,CASSDSSSGETNEQFF
TRBJ1-5,TRBV27,.,15,CASRAPGGSNQPQHF
TRBJ1-5,TRBV15,.,15,CATSREGGLGQPQHF
TRBJ2-4,TRBV11-2,.,14,CASSLLPGQNIQYF
TRBJ2-2,TRBV7-2,.,13,CASSYSGTGELFF
TRBJ2-3,TRBV2,.,13,CAAAQGSPDTQYF
TRBJ2-7,TRBV7-2,.,15,CASSPELAGSYEQYF
TRBJ1-3,TRBV7-2,.,15,CASSEDSSSGNTIYF
TRBJ2-7,TRBV15,once,16,CATSRAWRTDTYEQYF
TRBJ1-4,TRBV4-2,.,15,CASSLHRDRNEKLFF
TRBJ1-4,TRBV30,.,14,CAWSYLGTNEKLFF
TRBJ2-5,TRBV19,.,15,CASSIVAGNQETQYF
TRBJ1-1,TRBV28,few,15,CASSTPGHRGTEAFF
TRBJ1-4,TRBV29-1,.,12,CSVEGQNEKLFF
TRBJ2-3,TRBV6-4,.,15,CASTGRDRITDTQYF
TRBJ2-7,TRBV5-1,.,14,CASSLDWRSGEQYF
TRBJ1-5,TRBV7-2,once,14,CASTPGRDLQPQHF
TRBJ1-5,TRBV11-2,.,15,CASSSGTGSYQPQHF
TRBJ2-3,TRBV18,once,14,CASSPTGGADTQYF
TRBJ1-1,TRBV5-1,.,15,CASSLVDRESTEAFF
TRBJ2-2,TRBV14,.,18,CASSQDILGGRNTGELFF
TRBJ2-3,TRBV28,.,12,CASSLLRDTQYF